Each of the 16 T cell receptor beta chains below was sequenced from the same sample in a study of T cells in Graves' hyperthyroidism and ophthalmopathy. TCR beta CDR3 regions were amplified from RNA. HTBI primers were employed in a first-round RT-PCR of the TCR CDR3. TCRdb reprocessed the multiplex PCR reads with MiXCR, giving one entry per CDR3 protein. The sample gives about 300,000 distinct CDR3 sequences, roughly 19% of which show up once; under 40% is in the top ten. Sequencing was carried out using blood. The receptors originated from a middle-aged man with Graves' ophthalmopathy.

In its sample, this clonotype was seen many times. The chain links TRBV28 to TRBJ2-7; D might be TRBD1 (6 bases). The CDR3 has 14 amino acids. V was pared by 4 bases and J by 5 bases, with 15 bases between. Per germline, CDR1 MDHEN and CDR2 SYDVKM. CDR3 in amino acids: CASSSPGALHEQYF. The CDR3 coding sequence is TGTGCCAGCAGTTCGCCAGGGGCTCTCCACGAGCAGTACTTC.

The gene calls are TRBV7-2 and TRBJ1-1; no clear D. CDR3 length: 14 amino acids. CDR1 and CDR2 (germline): SGHTA, FQGNSA. V dropped 0 bases and J dropped 4 bases, with 9 bases sitting between them. The DNA of the CDR3 is TGTGCCAGCAGCTTAGCAGGGCGGTTCACTGAAGCTTTCTTT. It specifies CASSLAGRFTEAFF.

The V gene is TRBV29-1, the J gene TRBJ1-1; 8 bases fit TRBD1. Germline loops: CDR1 SQVTM, CDR2 ANQGSEA. There are 12 residues in the CDR3. Unmatched junction bases numbered 5, after V lost 5 bases and J lost 6 bases. The DNA of the CDR3 is TGCAGCGTTACCCCACAGGGGGCTGAAGCTTTCTTT. It yields the protein CSVTPQGAEAFF.

This clonotype was counted at least ten times. This chain links TRBV6-1 with TRBJ1-2, with unresolved D. The CDR3 extends over 13 amino acids. V was cut by 2 bases and J by 6 bases, with 10 bases left in between. Germline V gene lookup returns CDR1 MNHNS and CDR2 SASEGT. CDR3 residues: CASSETGFNGYTF. CDR3 coding DNA: TGTGCCAGCAGTGAAACCGGGTTCAATGGCTACACCTTC.

CDR3 protein: CASSVRDRGRTPNTGELFF. CDR3 DNA sequence: TGTGCCAGCAGCGTCCGGGACAGGGGACGCACCCCGAACACCGGGGAGCTGTTTTTT. V gene TRBV9 combines with J gene TRBJ2-2; 10 positions match TRBD1. The CDR3 length is 19 residues. Trimming removed 2 bases from V and 0 bases from J; junction bases left unmatched: 10. Per the germline V gene, CDR1 is SGDLS and CDR2 is YYNGEE.

The chain combines TRBV10-2 with TRBJ2-3; 8 nucleotides agree with TRBD2. The V gene end was trimmed by 2 bases and the J gene end by 4 bases; junction bases not matched to a gene: 20. The germline V gene encodes CDR1 WSHSY and CDR2 SAAADI. The CDR3 consists of 20 residues. The CDR3 DNA follows: TGCGCCAGCAGTGAGCCCCTCGGGGGCAGTCGGGAGGGCCGGGCAGATACGCAGTATTTT. As protein: CASSEPLGGSREGRADTQYF.

The rearrangement uses TRBV12-3 or TRBV12-4 and TRBJ2-7; D gene unclear. The V gene lost 6 bases and the J gene lost 2 bases, with 14 bases spanning the gap. This CDR3 contains 14 residues. DNA of the CDR3: TGTGCCAGCAGCCCCTTTGGAGTTACCTACGAGCAGTACTTC. Encoded protein: CASSPFGVTYEQYF.

In the case of this clonotype: This clone may be a read error of a much larger clone one base away. The chain uses TRBV20-1 and TRBJ2-5; maybe TRBD2 (6 bases). Trimming pared 3 bases from V and 4 bases from J, leaving 12 bases between. The germline gives CDR1 DFQATT, CDR2 SNEGSKA (reference sequence). The CDR3 runs to 13 residues. The CDR3 protein is CSARPSGRETQYF. The DNA of the CDR3 is TGCAGTGCTAGGCCCTCCGGGAGAGAGACCCAGTACTTC.

This clonotype appeared many times. The chain has TRBV7-8 and TRBJ1-4, with a possible D match to TRBD1 (6 bases). From germline, CDR1 is SGHVS and CDR2 FQNEAQ. Trimming cost V 5 bases and J 4 bases, with 17 bases left between them. This CDR3 is 16 amino acids long. The CDR3 nucleotides are TGTGCCAGCAGCGTTCGGGGGCGGTCGGGTAATGAAAAACTGTTTTTT. This sequence encodes CASSVRGRSGNEKLFF.

This chain connects TRBV5-5 to TRBJ2-4; TRBD1 is a possible D gene (6 bases). This CDR3 region has 18 residues. The V gene's germline CDR1 is SGHKS and CDR2 YYEKEE (reference sequence). V lost 0 bases, J lost 3 bases, and 19 bases lay in between. CDR3 amino acids: CASSLAGVEGYGKNIQYF. CDR3 in DNA: TGTGCCAGCAGCTTGGCAGGGGTTGAGGGCTACGGCAAAAACATTCAGTACTTC.

The chain has TRBV6-1 and TRBJ2-2, with D perhaps TRBD2 (5 bases). Trimming pared 6 bases from V and 8 bases from J, leaving 16 bases between. The CDR3 has 14 amino acids. Germline CDR1 reads MNHNS; CDR2 reads SASEGT. The CDR3, as DNA: TGTGCCAGCAGACAACTAGTCAGCGCAGGGGAGCTGTTTTTT. It is translated as CASRQLVSAGELFF.

The chain joins TRBV9 to TRBJ2-5; 7 nucleotides align to TRBD1. J was trimmed by 4 bases and V by 3 bases; bases with no gene match: 6. CDR3 length: 14 amino acids. The germline V gene has CDR1 SGDLS and CDR2 YYNGEE. The CDR3 DNA follows: TGTGCCAGCAGCGCGCTACAGGGGCGAGAGACCCAGTACTTC. Its protein is CASSALQGRETQYF.

This clonotype turned up a few times. This rearrangement joins TRBV5-1 to TRBJ2-3; D uncertain. The CDR3 spans 12 residues. Germline V CDR1 and CDR2: SGHRS, YFSETQ. Trimming stripped 4 bases from V and 3 bases from J, with 6 bases between. This chain's CDR3 is CASSKTTDTQYF. The CDR3, as DNA: TGCGCCAGCAGCAAGACTACAGATACGCAGTATTTT.

This chain uses TRBV2 with TRBJ2-1; 7 positions agree with TRBD1. The V and J ends lost 4 bases and 9 bases, in that order; junction bases with no gene match: 6. The germline V gene encodes CDR1 SNHLY and CDR2 FYNNEI. CDR3 length: 13 residues. In DNA, the CDR3 is TGTGCCAGCAGTGGACAGGGCGGTGGTGAGCAGTTCTTC. It translates to CASSGQGGGEQFF.

This clonotype was counted at least ten times. This chain joins TRBV28 and TRBJ1-1, with TRBD1 matching 7 bases. This CDR3 contains 12 residues. Germline V gene sequence: CDR1 MDHEN, CDR2 SYDVKM. The DNA for the CDR3 is TGTGAAGTGAGGGGGCGAGACACTGAAGCTTTCTTT. Its protein is CEVRGRDTEAFF.

This clonotype showed up just a few times. The rearrangement joins TRBV7-6 to TRBJ1-3, with 7 bases identical to TRBD1. V trimming: 6 bases; J trimming: 2 bases; junction bases outside the gene matches: 10. Germline lookup yields CDR1 SGHVS and CDR2 FNYEAQ. This CDR3 is built from 16 residues. CDR3 sequence reads: CASSSQPTGTGNTIYF. DNA for the CDR3: TGTGCCAGCAGTTCACAACCGACAGGGACTGGAAACACCATATATTTT.